What follows are 2 T cell receptor beta chains derived from one specimen sequenced in a study of blood T cell repertoires in COVID-19. Method: immunoSEQ multiplex PCR; TCRdb's copy keeps in-frame clones and lacks some. The table includes around 140,000 clones, about 81% detected once. The sequenced sample consisted of PBMCs or T cells enriched from blood (not recorded which). These receptors came from a man aged 35-49 years with acute COVID-19.

This sequence joins TRBV6-5 and TRBJ1-2, with D tentatively TRBD1 (5 bases). V shed 0 bases and J shed 2 bases, with 10 bases lying between them. Looked up from germline, CDR1 is MNHEY and CDR2 is SVGAGI. The CDR3 is 15 amino acids. CDR3 bases: TGTGCCAGCAGTTACTCGAGGCAGGGAAACTATGGCTACACCTTC. Translated, it gives CASSYSRQGNYGYTF.

DNA for the CDR3: TGTGCCAGCAGCTTGGGACAGACGAACTCCTACAATGAGCAGTTCTTC. Translated: CASSLGQTNSYNEQFF. The chain couples TRBV7-3 to TRBJ2-1; TRBD1 matches 7 bases. V gave up 3 bases and J gave up 0 bases; unmatched junction bases: 5. Germline V gene lookup returns CDR1 SGHTA and CDR2 FQGTGA. The CDR3 runs 16 residues. The complete variable domain, with remaining parts taken from reference TRBV7-3 and TRBJ2-1, reads GAGVSQTPSNKVTEKGKYVELRCDPISGHTALYWYRQSLGQGPEFLIYFQGTGAADDSGLPNDRFFAVRPEGSVSTLKIQRTERGDSAVYLCASSLGQTNSYNEQFFGPGTRLTVL.